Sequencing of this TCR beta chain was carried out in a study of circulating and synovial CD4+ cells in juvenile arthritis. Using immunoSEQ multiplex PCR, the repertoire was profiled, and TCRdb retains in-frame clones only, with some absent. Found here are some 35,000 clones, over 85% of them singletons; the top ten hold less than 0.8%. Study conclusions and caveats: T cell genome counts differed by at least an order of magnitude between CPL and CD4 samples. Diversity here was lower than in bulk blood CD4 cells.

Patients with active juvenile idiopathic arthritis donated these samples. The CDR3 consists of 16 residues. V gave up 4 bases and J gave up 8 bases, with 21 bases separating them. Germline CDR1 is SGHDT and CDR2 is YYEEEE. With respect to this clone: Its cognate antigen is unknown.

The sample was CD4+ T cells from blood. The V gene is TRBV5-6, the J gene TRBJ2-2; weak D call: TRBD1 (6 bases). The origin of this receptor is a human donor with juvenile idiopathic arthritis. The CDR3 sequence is CASSPTGGKSWGELFF. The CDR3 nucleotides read TGTGCCAGCAGCCCGACAGGAGGAAAGAGCTGGGGGGAGCTGTTTTTT.